What follows are 25 T cell receptor beta chains derived from one specimen sequenced in a study of cytomegalovirus exposure and HLA in healthy donors (dated by TCRdb to between 2016 and 2019). Receptor libraries were prepared by the immunoSEQ multiplex PCR assay. The multiplex PCR relied on a mix of 60 forward primers for TCR Vbeta segments and 13 reverse primers for TCR Jbeta segments. TCRdb took this table from immuneACCESS and kept in-frame rearrangements with V and J called. Such tables lack part of the clones; where checked against another copy, unresolved V genes explain under half of the gap, and the rest is unexplained. Here the sample has under 85,000 clones; roughly 70% occur a single time. Around 9.9% of the sample is held by the ten biggest clonotypes. Material: PBMCs. The receptor source for this set is a woman aged 25-40 years in good health and CMV-seronegative.

V gene TRBV5-6 combines with J gene TRBJ1-5; D is possibly TRBD1 (5 bases). The CDR3 is 18 residues long. Trimming shortened V by 4 bases and J by 0 bases, and 20 bases separated the two germline ends. CDR1 is SGHDT, CDR2 YYEEEE, per germline. CDR3 sequence (DNA): TGTGCCAGCAGCCCCCGGGGGACGGGGTGGGATAGCAATCAGCCCCAGCATTTT. This sequence encodes CASSPRGTGWDSNQPQHF. The full variable domain, in which reference TRBV5-6 and TRBJ1-5 provide the parts outside the CDR3, is DAGVTQSPTHLIKTRGQQVTLRCSPKSGHDTVSWYQQALGQGPQFIFQYYEEEERQRGNFPDRFSGHQFPNYSSELNVNALLLGDSALYLCASSPRGTGWDSNQPQHFGDGTRLSIL.

In this sample, this clone turned up a few times. The chain combines TRBV10-3 with TRBJ1-5, with D perhaps matching TRBD1 (6 bases). V was cut by 3 bases and J by 5 bases, with 20 bases left in between. The V gene's germline CDR1 is ENHRY and CDR2 SYGVKD. The CDR3 is made up of 17 amino acids. The DNA of the CDR3 is TGTGCCATCAGTGATCCGAAAAGAACAGGGTGTCATCAGCCCCAGCATTTT. Translated: CAISDPKRTGCHQPQHF.

This clone was detected only a few times. The chain employs TRBV6-5 and TRBJ1-5; D unclear. This CDR3 comprises 14 residues. Germline assignment: CDR1 MNHEY and CDR2 SVGAGI. Trimming left V 6 bases short and J 5 bases short, with 14 bases between. CDR3 sequence (DNA): TGTGCCAGCAGGATCGCGGGCTTGGATCAGCCCCAGCATTTT. It encodes CASRIAGLDQPQHF.

The V call is TRBV18, the J call TRBJ2-3, with unresolved D. V lost 2 bases, J lost 1 base, and 13 bases lay in between. The V gene's germline CDR1 is KGHSH and CDR2 LQKENI. This CDR3 contains 16 residues. CDR3: CASSPTVEQRTDTQYF. The CDR3 region has the DNA TGTGCCAGCTCACCAACCGTCGAACAACGCACAGATACGCAGTATTTT. The variable domain in full, completed from reference TRBV18 and TRBJ2-3, reads NAGVMQNPRHLVRRRGQEARLRCSPMKGHSHVYWYRQLPEEGLKFMVYLQKENIIDESGMPKERFSAEFPKEGPSILRIQQVVRGDSAAYFCASSPTVEQRTDTQYFGPGTRLTVL.

This clone was recorded a few times. The V and J genes are TRBV5-6 and TRBJ1-4, with D unresolved. This CDR3 spans 16 amino acids. Germline-derived CDR1 and CDR2 are SGHDT and YYEEEE. V was cut by 2 bases and J by 1 base, with 12 bases left in between. CDR3 region: CASSFNGRRTNEKLFF. The CDR3 nucleotides read TGTGCCAGCAGCTTTAACGGGAGAAGAACTAATGAAAAACTGTTTTTT.

In its sample, this clone was seen a few times. J is TRBJ2-7 and V is TRBV7-6, with a weak D call TRBD2 (6 bases). The V gene lost 5 bases and the J gene lost 3 bases, with 23 bases spanning the gap. The V gene's germline CDR1 is SGHVS and CDR2 FNYEAQ. The CDR3 extends over 17 amino acids. The CDR3 nucleotides are TGTGCCAGCAGCCCTGAGGAGGGTTGGGGGACCTACTACGAGCAGTACTTC. This gives the protein CASSPEEGWGTYYEQYF.

The genes are TRBV23-1 and TRBJ1-5, with D maybe TRBD1 (6 bases). TRBV23-1 is an open reading frame whose function is uncertain. The CDR3 length is 12 residues. The V gene lost 2 bases and the J gene lost 15 bases, with 14 bases spanning the gap. CDR3 nucleotide sequence: TGCGCCAGCAGTCAAATCCCGGGACAAAGGCATTTT. Its translation is CASSQIPGQRHF.

This clone was observed a handful of times. The chain uses TRBV10-3 and TRBJ2-1; 8 bases align to TRBD2. The V gene's germline CDR1 is ENHRY and CDR2 SYGVKD. This CDR3 is 15 amino acids long. J gave up 5 bases and V 1 base, and 4 bases lay outside the gene matches. The CDR3 loop is CAISELAGGNNEQFF. The CDR3 DNA is TGTGCCATCAGTGAGTTGGCGGGGGGTAACAATGAGCAGTTCTTC.

The J gene is TRBJ1-5, the V gene TRBV7-2; tentative D call: TRBD1 (5 bases). Trimming pared 5 bases from V and 0 bases from J, leaving 14 bases between. The CDR3 length is 16 residues. In germline, CDR1 is SGHTA, CDR2 FQGNSA. The CDR3 region is CASSPVGGGSNQPQHF. The CDR3 DNA reads as TGTGCCAGCAGCCCAGTGGGGGGGGGTAGCAATCAGCCCCAGCATTTT.

The genes are TRBV2 and TRBJ1-2, with D possibly TRBD1 on 6 matching bases. With 5 bases removed from V and 8 bases from J, the gap between germline ends came to 9 bases. The CDR3 extends over 11 amino acids. The germline V gene encodes CDR1 SNHLY and CDR2 FYNNEI. The CDR3 DNA follows: TGTGCCAGCAGTCCAGGGGAAGGCTACACCTTC. It yields the protein CASSPGEGYTF.

The J gene is TRBJ2-7, the V gene TRBV5-1; 10 bases are shared with TRBD1. The CDR3 covers 17 residues. From germline, CDR1 is SGHRS and CDR2 YFSETQ. V trimming: 3 bases; J trimming: 1 base; junction bases outside the gene matches: 10. The CDR3: CASSSRQGARGSYEQYF. The CDR3 region has the DNA TGCGCCAGCAGCTCTAGACAGGGGGCGCGAGGATCCTACGAGCAGTACTTC.

V usage is TRBV19 and J usage is TRBJ1-5; 8 bases fit TRBD1. Germline V gives CDR1 LNHDA, CDR2 SQIVND (reference sequence). This CDR3 spans 14 amino acids. J was trimmed by 5 bases and V by 5 bases; bases with no gene match: 5. The CDR3 DNA reads as TGTGCCAGTAGTCTTCGGACAGGGTATCAGCCCCAGCATTTT. Translated, it gives CASSLRTGYQPQHF.

The chain has TRBV11-1 and TRBJ2-7, with TRBD1 matching over 10 bases. This CDR3 comprises 14 residues. V shed 0 bases and J 5 bases; nucleotides not matched to a gene: 1. Germline loops: CDR1 SGHAT, CDR2 FQDESV (reference sequence). The CDR3 loop is CASSLAGQGNEQYF. CDR3 bases: TGTGCCAGCAGCTTAGCGGGACAGGGGAACGAGCAGTACTTC.

The chain couples TRBV5-4 to TRBJ2-3; the match to TRBD2 covers 11 bases. The length of the CDR3 is 17 residues. V trimming: 1 base; J trimming: 5 bases; junction bases outside the gene matches: 9. Germline loops: CDR1 SGHNT, CDR2 YYREEE (reference sequence). The DNA of the CDR3 is TGTGCCAGCAGCTTGCACCGGACTAGCGGGTCTGAAGATACGCAGTATTTT. Its translation is CASSLHRTSGSEDTQYF.

The V and J genes are TRBV2 and TRBJ1-6, with D tentatively TRBD1 (5 bases). Germline V gene lookup returns CDR1 SNHLY and CDR2 FYNNEI. Trimming left V 6 bases short and J 6 bases short, with 12 bases between. The CDR3 totals 14 residues. The CDR3 protein is CASRGRLSNSPLHF. The CDR3 DNA is TGTGCCAGCAGGGGGCGATTGAGTAATTCACCCCTCCACTTT.

This clone was counted only a few times. This rearrangement joins TRBV2 to TRBJ1-4; D is unclear. The CDR3 runs 10 residues. V was trimmed by 8 bases and J by 10 bases, leaving 8 bases between them. Germline V gene data show CDR1 as SNHLY and CDR2 as FYNNEI. The CDR3 DNA sequence: TGTGCCAGCTTTCTAGGAAAACTGTTTTTT. Translating gives CASFLGKLFF.

J is TRBJ1-4 and V is TRBV30; 7 nucleotides line up with TRBD1. The CDR3 totals 13 residues. Germline V CDR1 and CDR2: GTSNPN, SVGIG (reference sequence). The J segment lost 13 bases and the V segment lost 0 bases, leaving 8 bases of the junction unmatched. CDR3 nucleotide sequence: TGTGCCTGGAGTGTACGGGAGCCAGGGGGACTGTTTTTT. This codes for CAWSVREPGGLFF.

In this sample, this clone turned up a few times. J is TRBJ2-7 and V is TRBV5-1; TRBD1 agrees at 8 bases. This CDR3 spans 15 amino acids. Germline V lookup: CDR1 SGHRS, CDR2 YFSETQ. Trimming removed 4 bases from V and 0 bases from J; junction bases left unmatched: 6. CDR3 sequence (DNA): TGCGCCAGCAGCCCTCGGACAGGGAACTCCTACGAGCAGTACTTC. It translates to CASSPRTGNSYEQYF.

This clone was seen a few times. J is TRBJ1-2 and V is TRBV5-1; D perhaps matches TRBD1 (6 bases). The V gene's germline CDR1 is SGHRS and CDR2 YFSETQ. This CDR3 spans 14 amino acids. The V gene lost 4 bases and the J gene lost 7 bases, with 17 bases spanning the gap. CDR3 nucleotide sequence: TGCGCCAGCAGCCTGGGAACAGGGTATGGTGGCTACACCTTC. It translates to CASSLGTGYGGYTF.

The V call is TRBV29-1, the J call TRBJ1-3, with 9 bases lining up with TRBD1. Losses at the gene ends were 5 bases for V and 3 bases for J; bases not matched to a gene: 11. The CDR3 extends over 16 amino acids. Germline-derived CDR1 and CDR2 are SQVTM and ANQGSEA. Written as DNA, the CDR3 is TGCAGCGTTCGAAAATTTACAGGGGGCGATGGAAACACCATATATTTT. Encoded protein: CSVRKFTGGDGNTIYF.

This chain connects TRBV9 to TRBJ2-1; 15 positions agree with TRBD2. Trimming took 2 bases from V and 6 from J; bases not matched to a gene: 9. CDR1 is SGDLS, CDR2 YYNGEE, per germline. This CDR3 comprises 18 residues. CDR3 bases: TGTGCCAGCAGCGTGGGACTAGCGGGGGGCGGGCGTCTCAATGAGCAGTTCTTC. It translates to CASSVGLAGGGRLNEQFF.

The chain links TRBV5-1 to TRBJ2-3; maybe TRBD2 (6 bases). Germline V CDR1 and CDR2: SGHRS, YFSETQ. Trimming pared 4 bases from V and 3 bases from J, leaving 15 bases between. This CDR3 is 15 amino acids long. CDR3 sequence: CASSPDGTATDTQYF. The DNA of the CDR3 is TGCGCCAGCAGCCCCGACGGGACTGCGACAGATACGCAGTATTTT.

This chain links TRBV18 with TRBJ2-7; 10 bases are shared with TRBD1. Per germline, CDR1 KGHSH and CDR2 LQKENI. V gave up 8 bases and J gave up 3 bases; unmatched junction bases: 10. CDR3 length: 15 amino acids. CDR3 region: CASLTGGTGDYEQYF. The CDR3 DNA is TGTGCCAGCCTAACCGGTGGGACAGGGGACTACGAGCAGTACTTC.

The rearrangement joins TRBV9 to TRBJ2-3; D is unresolved. The CDR3 sequence is 15 residues long. Between the trimmed V and J ends, which lost 3 bases and 4 bases, there was a span of 15 bases. Germline V lookup: CDR1 SGDLS, CDR2 YYNGEE. Written as DNA, the CDR3 is TGTGCCAGCAGCGCCCGCTTGGCCCTCGCAGATACGCAGTATTTT. Amino acids: CASSARLALADTQYF.

This clone occurred a few times. V gene TRBV5-6 combines with J gene TRBJ2-7; TRBD1 matches 12 bases. Germline values: CDR1 SGHDT, CDR2 YYEEEE. Unmatched junction bases numbered 1, after V lost 4 bases and J lost 2 bases. The CDR3 has 14 amino acids. CDR3 coding DNA: TGTGCCAGCAGCCGGGACAGGGGGCCCTACGAGCAGTACTTC. Translation gives CASSRDRGPYEQYF.